This T cell receptor beta chain was recovered during a study of identical twins. The CDR3 is made up of 14 amino acids. V lost 3 bases and J 6 bases, leaving 14 bases between the germline ends. The V gene's germline CDR1 is MNHEY and CDR2 SMNVEV (reference sequence). MiXCR, applied by TCRdb to the 5' RACE reads, yields one record per CDR3 protein. The sample yields some 500,000 distinct CDR3 sequences, approximately 14% seen once. These data also featured in a second study, about yellow fever vaccine responses in identical twins. That source notes: Convergence reportedly seemed to mark part of the twins' vaccine T cell response, with personalization marking the rest.

Sequencing was carried out using CD4+ T cells sorted from blood. The chain is built from TRBV27 and TRBJ1-1, with D tentatively TRBD1 (5 bases). The origin of this receptor is a woman aged 18-29 years in good health. CDR3 coding DNA: TGTGCCAGCAGTTTCCGGGACCCCTTGGCTGAAGCTTTCTTT. Protein product: CASSFRDPLAEAFF.